This record concerns one T cell receptor beta chain sequence. The data are from a study of T cell responses to AZD1222 COVID-19 vaccine. The data were produced by immunoSEQ multiplex PCR, yet TCRdb's version contains in-frame clones alone and is incomplete. Here the sample spans 80,000 or so clones, around nine tenths being singletons. The germline gives CDR1 MNHEY, CDR2 SMNVEV (reference sequence). CDR3 length: 13 residues. Trimming removed 6 bases from V and 7 bases from J, with 15 bases in between. The sequences come from peripheral blood, collected on day 0 of AZD1222 vaccination. The V and J genes are TRBV27 and TRBJ1-1, with D maybe TRBD1 (5 bases). This TCR was sampled from an adult in good health. The CDR3 DNA follows: TGTGCCAGCAGCTTGGGGACGGATAGTGAAGCTTTCTTT. Residues: CASSLGTDSEAFF.